The next 30 T cell receptor beta chains were all read from a single sample in a study of control samples from healthy donors and cancer patients. Sequenced by immunoSEQ multiplex PCR; TCRdb stores in-frame clones only, minus some. The sample lists 150,000 to 190,000 clones; nearly 95% were seen once. Sequenced input: blood. The receptors here all came from a man aged 45 to 65 in good health.

The V and J genes are TRBV19 and TRBJ2-3; tentative D call: TRBD1 (5 bases). Per germline, CDR1 LNHDA and CDR2 SQIVND (reference sequence). CDR3 length equals 15 residues. V was pared by 5 bases and J by 0 bases, with 12 bases between. The CDR3 protein is CASSRTGQSTDTQYF. The CDR3 DNA follows: TGTGCCAGTAGTCGAACAGGCCAGAGCACAGATACGCAGTATTTT.

J is TRBJ2-5 and V is TRBV7-9; a possible D gene is TRBD2 (5 bases). Trimming removed 6 bases at V and 4 bases at J, with 18 bases between. Germline CDR1 reads SEHNR; CDR2 reads FQNEAQ (reference sequence). The CDR3 runs to 15 residues. For the CDR3, the DNA is TGTGCCAGCAGTTCCACCCGGTTACGGGGAGAGACCCAGTACTTC. Its translation: CASSSTRLRGETQYF.

The genes are TRBV30 and TRBJ2-3, with D perhaps TRBD1 or TRBD2 (6 bases each). CDR1 and CDR2 (germline): GTSNPN, SVGIG (reference sequence). This CDR3 region has 13 residues. The V end was cut by 3 bases, the J end by 5 bases, with 12 bases between. This CDR3 reads CAWRGGLRDTQYF. Here the CDR3 DNA reads TGTGCCTGGAGAGGGGGGCTCAGAGATACGCAGTATTTT.

This clone was detected once. The chain recombines TRBV9 with TRBJ1-1; unclear D gene. Germline CDR1 is SGDLS and CDR2 is YYNGEE. The CDR3 covers 13 residues. V dropped 1 base and J dropped 5 bases, with 9 bases sitting between them. Here the CDR3 reads CASSVYPGTEAFF. The CDR3 DNA sequence: TGTGCCAGCAGCGTATACCCGGGGACTGAAGCTTTCTTT.

V usage is TRBV3-1 (or the pseudogene TRBV3-2) and J usage is TRBJ1-4; D remains unclear. Germline-derived CDR1 and CDR2 are LGHDT and YNNKEL (reference sequence). The CDR3 length is 16 residues. V lost 1 base, J lost 0 bases, and 9 bases lay in between. CDR3 in amino acids: CASSQGDRATNEKLFF. The DNA of the CDR3 is TGTGCCAGCAGCCAAGGCGATCGTGCAACTAATGAAAAACTGTTTTTT.

The chain carries TRBV5-1 and TRBJ2-7; TRBD1 aligns across 7 bases. The CDR3 is 15 amino acids. The ends lost 0 bases at V and 6 bases at J; junction bases unmatched: 9. CDR1 is SGHRS and CDR2 is YFSETQ in the germline V gene. The CDR3 bases are TGCGCCAGCAGCTTGGGGGCACCGACAGGGCCCGAGCAGTACTTC. This sequence encodes CASSLGAPTGPEQYF.

The V gene is TRBV5-1, the J gene TRBJ1-3, with D tentatively TRBD1 (6 bases). Germline V gene lookup returns CDR1 SGHRS and CDR2 YFSETQ. The V end was cut by 1 base, the J end by 0 bases, with 8 bases between. The CDR3 runs to 15 residues. The CDR3 here is CASSLTGISGNTIYF. In DNA form, the CDR3 reads TGCGCCAGCAGCTTGACAGGGATCTCTGGAAACACCATATATTTT.

V is TRBV10-2 and J is TRBJ2-7; 8 positions match TRBD2. The germline CDR1 and CDR2 sequences are WSHSY and SAAADI. The CDR3 totals 14 residues. Trimming took 8 bases from V and 0 from J; bases not matched to a gene: 6. The CDR3 region has the DNA TGCGCCAGCCGTCCTAGCGGGCGCTCCTACGAGCAGTACTTC. Its protein is CASRPSGRSYEQYF.

The chain joins TRBV5-1 to TRBJ2-7, with a tentative D call TRBD1 (6 bases). Germline loops: CDR1 SGHRS, CDR2 YFSETQ. CDR3 size: 18 residues. V was pared by 0 bases and J by 3 bases, with 22 bases between. The CDR3 nucleotides read TGCGCCAGCAGCTTGGGCCAGGCCGTAAGGGGGACCCACTACGAGCAGTACTTC. This translates into CASSLGQAVRGTHYEQYF.

In DNA, the CDR3 is TGTGCCAGCAAACATTCTGGGGCCAACGTCCTGACTTTC. It encodes CASKHSGANVLTF. This rearrangement joins TRBV11-3 to TRBJ2-6, with no clear D. The ends were cut back, 7 bases at V and 1 base at J, with 5 bases in the middle. Germline V gene lookup returns CDR1 SGHNT and CDR2 YENEEA. The CDR3 is made up of 13 amino acids.

V is TRBV30 and J is TRBJ1-6; D ambiguous. Germline CDR1 GTSNPN, CDR2 SVGIG (reference sequence). The CDR3 is made up of 11 amino acids. The V end lost 2 bases, the J end lost 12 bases, and 8 bases lay between the germline ends. The CDR3 DNA reads as TGTGCCTGGAGTTCGCCAAAACCCCTCCACTTT. This codes for CAWSSPKPLHF.

This CDR3 reads CSARGQGKGYTF. Written as DNA, the CDR3 is TGCAGCGCCCGGGGACAGGGGAAAGGCTACACCTTC. This chain uses TRBV29-1 with TRBJ1-2; 10 bases fit TRBD1. Germline-derived CDR1 and CDR2 are SQVTM and ANQGSEA. Trimming took 7 bases from V and 8 from J; bases not matched to a gene: 7. This CDR3 region has 12 residues.

CDR3 bases: TGTGCCAGCAGCTTACGACAGGGCCTTGAAGCTTTCTTT. Encoded protein: CASSLRQGLEAFF. The gene calls are TRBV7-9 and TRBJ1-1, with TRBD1 matching over 7 bases. V shed 2 bases, J shed 7 bases, and the junction held 4 bases outside the gene matches. CDR1 SEHNR and CDR2 FQNEAQ come from the germline V gene (reference sequence). The CDR3 length is 13 residues.

The gene calls are TRBV15 and TRBJ2-5, with D perhaps matching TRBD2 (6 bases). This CDR3 is built from 15 residues. V was cut by 2 bases and J by 3 bases, with 13 bases left in between. Germline assignment: CDR1 LNHNV and CDR2 YYDKDF (reference sequence). The CDR3 region is CATSRNGRGEETQYF. The CDR3 DNA is TGTGCCACCAGCAGAAACGGGAGAGGGGAAGAGACCCAGTACTTC.

The chain carries TRBV5-8 and TRBJ2-7; 10 bases fit TRBD2. Germline V CDR1 and CDR2: SGHTS, YDEGEE. The V segment lost 4 bases and the J segment 3 bases; nucleotides outside the gene matches: 10. The CDR3 totals 16 residues. This chain's CDR3 is CASSMRAGGGVYEQYF. For the CDR3, the DNA is TGTGCCAGCAGCATGAGAGCGGGAGGGGGTGTCTACGAGCAGTACTTC.

The gene calls are TRBV28 and TRBJ2-3; D remains unclear. V shed 6 bases and J shed 8 bases, with 9 bases lying between them. This CDR3 contains 11 residues. Germline values: CDR1 MDHEN, CDR2 SYDVKM. The CDR3 sequence: CASSPSITQYF. In nucleotides, the CDR3 is TGTGCCAGCAGCCCCTCCATTACGCAGTATTTT.

The chain joins TRBV10-3 to TRBJ2-1, with 9 positions matching TRBD2. V shed 10 bases and J 5 bases; nucleotides not matched to a gene: 6. This CDR3 has 13 amino acids. CDR1 and CDR2 from the germline V gene are ENHRY and SYGVKD. CDR3 region: CASGRAIDNEQFF. The CDR3 DNA is TGTGCCAGCGGGAGGGCCATAGACAATGAGCAGTTCTTC.

The V call is TRBV28, the J call TRBJ1-2; D gene uncertain. The V end lost 2 bases, the J end lost 8 bases, and 9 bases lay between the germline ends. Per germline, CDR1 MDHEN and CDR2 SYDVKM. The CDR3 sequence is 12 residues long. Here the CDR3 reads CASSLRDLGYTF. CDR3 DNA sequence: TGTGCCAGCAGTTTAAGAGATTTGGGCTACACCTTC.

The chain carries TRBV2 and TRBJ1-1; D is unresolved. The CDR3 contains 14 residues. CDR1 is SNHLY, CDR2 FYNNEI, per germline. V lost 4 bases, J lost 0 bases, and 9 bases lay in between. The DNA for the CDR3 is TGTGCCAGCAGTGTGGAGCTCATGAACACTGAAGCTTTCTTT. It codes for CASSVELMNTEAFF.

V and J are TRBV12-3 or TRBV12-4 and TRBJ2-5; D remains unclear. The CDR3 totals 11 residues. V was cut by 4 bases and J by 5 bases, with 5 bases left in between. The CDR3 region is CASSSPETQYF. CDR3 DNA: TGTGCCAGCAGTTCCCCGGAGACCCAGTACTTC.

V and J are TRBV3-1 (or the pseudogene TRBV3-2) and TRBJ1-4, with D maybe TRBD1 (6 bases). The germline CDR1 and CDR2 sequences are LGHDT and YNNKEL (reference sequence). V lost 4 bases and J lost 5, with 8 bases in between. The CDR3 runs 13 residues. CDR3 sequence reads: CASSRQGNEKLFF. Written as DNA, the CDR3 is TGTGCCAGCAGCCGGCAGGGGAATGAAAAACTGTTTTTT.

The chain has TRBV5-1 and TRBJ2-3; TRBD2 agrees at 9 bases. The CDR3 is 20 residues long. With 4 bases clipped from V and 0 bases from J, the junction kept 18 bases outside the gene matches. Germline loops: CDR1 SGHRS, CDR2 YFSETQ. CDR3 nucleotides: TGCGCCAGCAGCGGAACGGGACTAGCTACTCTATTTGCTAGCACAGATACGCAGTATTTT. Amino acids: CASSGTGLATLFASTDTQYF.

V is TRBV4-1 and J is TRBJ2-6; no definite D call. Trimming cost V 1 base and J 4 bases, with 14 bases left between them. The CDR3 covers 17 residues. Germline loops: CDR1 MGHRA, CDR2 YSYEKL. The CDR3 bases are TGCGCCAGCAGCCAAGGAGAACTGGTACTAGGGGCCAACGTCCTGACTTTC. It yields the protein CASSQGELVLGANVLTF.

This chain joins TRBV28 and TRBJ1-1; D not certain. The V and J ends lost 5 bases and 11 bases respectively, with 12 bases between them. Germline loops: CDR1 MDHEN, CDR2 SYDVKM. The CDR3 has 11 residues. This CDR3 is CASSHLREAFF. As DNA, the CDR3 is TGTGCCAGCAGTCATCTTAGAGAGGCTTTCTTT.

CDR3 DNA: TGTGCCAGCAGCCTACAGGGGATTCGCAATCAGCCCCAGCATTTT. Protein product: CASSLQGIRNQPQHF. J is TRBJ1-5 and V is TRBV6-5, with 7 bases that match TRBD1. The ends lost 6 bases at V and 2 bases at J; junction bases unmatched: 7. Germline loops: CDR1 MNHEY, CDR2 SVGAGI. There are 15 residues in the CDR3.

The J gene is TRBJ1-2, the V gene TRBV19; D unresolved. Germline V gene sequence: CDR1 LNHDA, CDR2 SQIVND (reference sequence). The ends were cut back, 5 bases at V and 8 bases at J, with 12 bases in the middle. The CDR3 contains 12 residues. The DNA for the CDR3 is TGTGCCAGTAGTCCAGAACTGGGCGGCTACACCTTC. Translating it yields CASSPELGGYTF.

J is TRBJ2-7 and V is TRBV3-1 (or the pseudogene TRBV3-2), with 7 bases lining up with TRBD2. This CDR3 region has 15 residues. The J segment lost 7 bases and the V segment lost 0 bases, leaving 9 bases of the junction unmatched. Germline V gene lookup returns CDR1 LGHDT and CDR2 YNNKEL (reference sequence). CDR3 residues: CASSQDIGARGEQYF. The CDR3 bases are TGTGCCAGCAGCCAAGATATCGGGGCGCGGGGGGAGCAGTACTTC.

The genes are TRBV19 and TRBJ1-6, with D maybe TRBD1 (6 bases). V was cut by 1 base and J by 3 bases, with 10 bases left in between. This CDR3 is 16 amino acids long. Germline V CDR1 and CDR2: LNHDA, SQIVND (reference sequence). The CDR3 coding sequence is TGTGCCAGTAGTATAGCCACAGGGAACTATAATTCACCCCTCCACTTT. Protein sequence: CASSIATGNYNSPLHF.

The J gene is TRBJ2-5, the V gene TRBV7-9, with D possibly matching TRBD2 (6 bases). The CDR3 contains 14 residues. V was pared by 2 bases and J by 3 bases, with 10 bases between. Germline V gene data show CDR1 as SEHNR and CDR2 as FQNEAQ (reference sequence). The CDR3: CASSLLGLEETQYF. CDR3 DNA: TGTGCCAGCAGCTTATTGGGACTCGAAGAGACCCAGTACTTC.

The chain joins TRBV29-1 to TRBJ2-5, with D uncertain. Per the germline V gene, CDR1 is SQVTM and CDR2 is ANQGSEA. The CDR3 sequence is 10 residues long. V gave up 4 bases and J gave up 5 bases, with 5 bases separating them. The CDR3 here is CSVGRETQYF. The CDR3 coding sequence is TGCAGCGTTGGCAGGGAGACCCAGTACTTC.